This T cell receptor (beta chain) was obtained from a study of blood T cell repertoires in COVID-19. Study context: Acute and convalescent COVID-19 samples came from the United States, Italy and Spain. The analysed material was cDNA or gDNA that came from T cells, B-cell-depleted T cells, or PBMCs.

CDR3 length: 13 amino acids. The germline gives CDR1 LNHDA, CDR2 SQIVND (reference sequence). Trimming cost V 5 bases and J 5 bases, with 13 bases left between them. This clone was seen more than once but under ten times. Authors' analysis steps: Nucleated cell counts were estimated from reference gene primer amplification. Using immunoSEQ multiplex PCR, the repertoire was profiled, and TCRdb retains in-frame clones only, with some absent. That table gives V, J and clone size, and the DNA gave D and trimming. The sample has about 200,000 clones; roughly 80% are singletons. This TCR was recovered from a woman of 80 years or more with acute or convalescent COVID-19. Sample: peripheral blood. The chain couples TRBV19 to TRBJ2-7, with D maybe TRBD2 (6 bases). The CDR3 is CASSGGEFDEQYF. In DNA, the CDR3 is TGTGCCAGTAGTGGAGGGGAATTTGACGAGCAGTACTTC.